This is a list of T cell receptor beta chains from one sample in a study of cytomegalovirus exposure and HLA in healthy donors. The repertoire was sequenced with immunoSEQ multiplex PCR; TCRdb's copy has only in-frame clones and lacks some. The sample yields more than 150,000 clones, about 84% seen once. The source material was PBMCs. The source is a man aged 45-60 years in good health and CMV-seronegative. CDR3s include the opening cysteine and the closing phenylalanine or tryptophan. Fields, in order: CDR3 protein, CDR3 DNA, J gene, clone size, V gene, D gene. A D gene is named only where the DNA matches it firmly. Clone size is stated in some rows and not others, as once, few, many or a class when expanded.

CASSQGGPGQGYEQYF,TGTGCCAGCAGCCAAGGAGGGCCAGGACAGGGTTACGAGCAGTACTTC,TRBJ2-7,NA,TRBV4-2,TRBD1
CASSLAATNEKLFF,TGCGCCAGCAGTCTGGCTGCAACTAATGAAAAACTGTTTTTT,TRBJ1-4,NA,TRBV5-1,NA
CASSPLGGASNQPQHF,TGTGCCAGCAGCCCCTTGGGCGGGGCGAGCAATCAGCCCCAGCATTTT,TRBJ1-5,once,TRBV7-9,NA
CASSTGQGWAEAFF,TGTGCCAGCAGCACCGGACAGGGTTGGGCTGAAGCTTTCTTT,TRBJ1-1,NA,TRBV13,TRBD1
CASAEDPGSRNEQFF,TGTGCCAGCGCCGAGGATCCAGGGTCTCGGAATGAGCAGTTCTTC,TRBJ2-1,NA,TRBV6-1,NA
CATSRDYQGSSYNSPLHF,TGTGCCACCAGCAGAGATTACCAGGGCAGCTCCTATAATTCACCCCTCCACTTT,TRBJ1-6,few,TRBV15,NA
CASSSTGPGPEQYF,TGTGCCAGCAGCTCCACAGGGCCGGGACCCGAGCAGTACTTC,TRBJ2-7,NA,TRBV7-2,NA
CASSQDLQRLNTEAFF,TGCGCCAGCAGCCAAGATTTACAGAGACTGAACACTGAAGCTTTCTTT,TRBJ1-1,few,TRBV4-1,NA
CASKGEGTGWLMEQYF,TGCGCCAGCAAGGGTGAAGGTACAGGGTGGCTAATGGAGCAGTACTTC,TRBJ2-5,NA,TRBV5-1,NA
CASMTGTGRDYGYTF,TGTGCCAGCATGACCGGGACAGGGAGGGACTATGGCTACACCTTC,TRBJ1-2,NA,TRBV2,TRBD1
CASSPGTTNTGELFF,TGTGCCAGCAGCCCCGGGACAACGAACACCGGGGAGCTGTTTTTT,TRBJ2-2,NA,TRBV5-4,NA
CEGGRQPQHF,TGCGAGGGGGGGCGCCAGCCCCAGCATTTT,TRBJ1-5,NA,TRBV14,NA
CSSSPSREGLYGYTF,TGTTCCAGCAGCCCCTCCAGGGAGGGCCTCTATGGCTACACCTTC,TRBJ1-2,few,TRBV7-9,NA
CASSLGTSSGNTIYF,TGTGCCAGCAGCTTGGGGACAAGCTCTGGAAACACCATATATTTT,TRBJ1-3,few,TRBV5-6,NA
CASNPGGKYGYTF,TGTGCCAGCAACCCAGGGGGGAAATATGGCTACACCTTC,TRBJ1-2,once,TRBV4-2,TRBD1
CASSLAGLHKNIQYF,TGTGCCAGCAGCTTAGCTGGACTTCACAAAAACATTCAGTACTTC,TRBJ2-4,NA,TRBV7-9,NA
CASSPLGGTYEQYF,TGTGCCAGCAGCCCCCTCGGGGGTACCTACGAGCAGTACTTC,TRBJ2-7,NA,TRBV11-2,NA
CASSLVRFEAFF,TGTGCCAGCAGCTTAGTGAGATTTGAAGCTTTCTTT,TRBJ1-1,once,TRBV7-2,NA
CASSLQGAEYNEQFF,TGCGCCAGCAGCTTACAGGGGGCAGAGTACAATGAGCAGTTCTTC,TRBJ2-1,NA,TRBV5-1,TRBD1
CASSLSKGGSRDEQFF,TGTGCCAGCAGTTTATCGAAAGGGGGATCCCGGGATGAGCAGTTCTTC,TRBJ2-1,once,TRBV27,NA
CASSQGNIPHEAFF,TGCGCCAGCAGCCAAGGTAACATTCCCCATGAAGCTTTCTTT,TRBJ1-1,NA,TRBV4-3,NA
CASGLQPGRTQYF,TGTGCTAGTGGTCTCCAACCGGGGAGAACGCAGTATTTT,TRBJ2-3,NA,TRBV12-5,NA
CASQGITADQPQHF,TGTGCCAGTCAGGGCATTACTGCGGATCAGCCCCAGCATTTT,TRBJ1-5,NA,TRBV2,NA
CASSVGDRQGEQYF,TGTGCCAGCAGCGTAGGGGACAGGCAGGGCGAGCAGTACTTC,TRBJ2-7,once,TRBV9,TRBD1
CASSLGPREEQYF,TGTGCCAGCAGCTTAGGACCAAGGGAGGAGCAGTACTTC,TRBJ2-7,NA,TRBV7-2,NA
CASSHRQDEAFF,TGTGCCAGCTCACACCGACAGGATGAAGCTTTCTTT,TRBJ1-1,once,TRBV18,NA
CASSVGGQEGETQYF,TGTGCCAGCAGCGTAGGCGGGCAGGAGGGAGAGACCCAGTACTTC,TRBJ2-5,NA,TRBV9,NA
CASSTSGRVTYGYTF,TGTGCCAGCAGTACCTCGGGCAGGGTGACCTATGGCTACACCTTC,TRBJ1-2,NA,TRBV6-5,NA
CASSFLAGVHNEQFF,TGCGCCAGCAGCTTCCTAGCGGGGGTTCACAATGAGCAGTTCTTC,TRBJ2-1,NA,TRBV5-1,TRBD2
CASSLGSGGAYEQYF,TGTGCCAGCAGCTTGGGCAGCGGGGGGGCCTACGAGCAGTACTTC,TRBJ2-7,NA,TRBV5-6,TRBD2
CASSRGGWNTEAFF,TGTGCCAGCTCACGGGGCGGCTGGAACACTGAAGCTTTCTTT,TRBJ1-1,NA,TRBV18,NA
CASSLAGGAEDTQYF,TGCGCCAGCAGCTTAGCGGGGGGGGCGGAAGATACGCAGTATTTT,TRBJ2-3,NA,TRBV5-1,TRBD2
CASSPIEGYEQYF,TGCGCCAGCAGCCCAATCGAGGGTTACGAGCAGTACTTC,TRBJ2-7,NA,TRBV5-1,NA
CASSNPGARSEKLFF,TGTGCCAGCAGTAATCCAGGGGCGAGGTCGGAAAAACTGTTTTTT,TRBJ1-4,few,TRBV28,NA
CASSRKGQGIDYGYTF,TGTGCCAGCAGCCGGAAGGGACAGGGGATTGACTATGGCTACACCTTC,TRBJ1-2,once,TRBV4-2,TRBD1
CATPGILGEQYF,TGTGCCACCCCGGGGATCCTCGGCGAGCAGTACTTC,TRBJ2-7,NA,TRBV19,NA
CASSLGQTGEETQYF,TGTGCCAGCAGCTTGGGGCAGACAGGGGAAGAGACCCAGTACTTC,TRBJ2-5,once,TRBV5-8,TRBD1
CASSLGQGAYGYTF,TGTGCCAGCAGCTTGGGCCAGGGGGCTTATGGCTACACCTTC,TRBJ1-2,NA,TRBV5-4,TRBD1
CASSLRGGDEQFF,TGTGCCAGCAGCTTACGGGGGGGGGATGAGCAGTTCTTC,TRBJ2-1,NA,TRBV7-2,TRBD2
CASSFGTAEAFF,TGTGCCAGCAGCTTTGGGACAGCCGAAGCTTTCTTT,TRBJ1-1,NA,TRBV5-5,TRBD1
CATSRGPGDLNQPQHF,TGTGCCACCAGCAGAGGCCCGGGGGATCTCAATCAGCCCCAGCATTTT,TRBJ1-5,NA,TRBV15,NA
CASSSVGLAGGPNEQFF,TGCGCCAGCAGCTCGGTGGGACTAGCGGGGGGCCCTAATGAGCAGTTCTTC,TRBJ2-1,NA,TRBV5-1,TRBD2
CASRDRGRSGELFF,TGCGCCAGCAGGGACAGGGGGCGCTCCGGGGAGCTGTTTTTT,TRBJ2-2,NA,TRBV10-2,TRBD1
CASSLGDSVYNEQFF,TGTGCCAGCAGCTTGGGGGACAGCGTTTACAATGAGCAGTTCTTC,TRBJ2-1,once,TRBV5-6,TRBD1
CASSPQDGSPLHF,TGTGCCAGCAGCCCACAGGACGGTTCACCCCTCCACTTT,TRBJ1-6,NA,TRBV14,NA
CASSPFLGGGNTGELFF,TGTGCCAGCAGCCCTTTTCTCGGGGGGGGGAACACCGGGGAGCTGTTTTTT,TRBJ2-2,NA,TRBV28,TRBD2
CASSPAGQGIYEQYF,TGTGCCAGCAGCCCGGCGGGACAGGGCATCTACGAGCAGTACTTC,TRBJ2-7,NA,TRBV5-6,TRBD1
CASLVRQGKPSAPAF,TGTGCCAGCCTCGTCAGACAGGGTAAACCTTCAGCCCCAGCATTT,TRBJ1-5,NA,TRBV25-1,TRBD1
CASRDSGNTIYF,TGTGCCAGCAGAGACAGTGGAAACACCATATATTTT,TRBJ1-3,few,TRBV2,NA
CASSYSRGLYEQYF,TGTGCCAGCAGTTACTCCAGGGGGCTCTACGAGCAGTACTTC,TRBJ2-7,NA,TRBV6-5,TRBD1
CASSRRDGGTGDNEQFF,TGTGCCAGCAGCCGTCGGGACGGGGGGACAGGGGACAATGAGCAGTTCTTC,TRBJ2-1,NA,TRBV7-6,TRBD1
CASSSTGTTSGELFF,TGTGCCAGCAGTTCAACCGGGACAACGAGCGGGGAGCTGTTTTTT,TRBJ2-2,once,TRBV7-2,NA